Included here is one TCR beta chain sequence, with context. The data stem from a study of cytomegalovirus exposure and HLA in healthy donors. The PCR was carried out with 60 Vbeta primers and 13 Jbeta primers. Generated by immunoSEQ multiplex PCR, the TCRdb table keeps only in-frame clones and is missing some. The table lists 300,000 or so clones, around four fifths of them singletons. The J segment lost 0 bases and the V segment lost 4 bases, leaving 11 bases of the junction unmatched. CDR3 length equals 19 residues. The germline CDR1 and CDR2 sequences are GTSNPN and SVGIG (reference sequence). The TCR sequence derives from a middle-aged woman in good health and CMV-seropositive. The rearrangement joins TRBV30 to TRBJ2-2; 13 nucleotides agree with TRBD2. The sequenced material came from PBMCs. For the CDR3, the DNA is TGTGCCTGGACTGTAAGTAGGACTAGCGGGAGCGCGAACACCGGGGAGCTGTTTTTT. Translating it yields CAWTVSRTSGSANTGELFF.